The 12 T cell receptor beta chains below were found in one sample sequenced in a study of blood T cell repertoires in COVID-19 (dated by TCRdb to 2018 to 2021). Receptor amplification or capture employed the immunoSEQ multiplex PCR assay. TCRdb carries this immuneACCESS record with in-frame sequences only. Its versions omit some clonotypes, under half of them owing to an unresolved V gene in the studies checked, with the rest unexplained. In all, the sample holds some 200,000 clones, and approximately 89% of those were seen once. Around 8% of the sample is taken by the ten largest. Sequences were obtained from peripheral blood. These TCRs come from a woman aged 55 to 70 with acute or convalescent COVID-19.

This clone has a single count. J is TRBJ2-3 and V is TRBV3-1 (or the pseudogene TRBV3-2), with 8 nucleotides matching TRBD2. Germline trimming cut 0 bases from V and 1 base from J; bases unmatched to any gene: 3. The CDR3 has 16 amino acids. Germline CDR1 and CDR2: LGHDT and YNNKEL (reference sequence). The CDR3 region is CASSQELTSGTDTQYF. In DNA, the CDR3 is TGTGCCAGCAGCCAAGAACTGACTAGCGGCACAGATACGCAGTATTTT.

This rearrangement joins TRBV3-1 (or the pseudogene TRBV3-2) to TRBJ2-1, with 10 nucleotides matching TRBD2. J lost 11 bases, V lost 0 bases, and 10 bases had no gene match. Germline CDR1 reads LGHDT; CDR2 reads YNNKEL (reference sequence). The CDR3 is made up of 16 amino acids. The CDR3 nucleotides are TGTGCCAGCAGCCAAGATGGGGCTAGCGGGAGTTCTAAGCAGTTCTTC. Amino acids: CASSQDGASGSSKQFF.

The chain joins TRBV29-1 to TRBJ1-1, with D possibly TRBD1 on 6 matching bases. The CDR3 runs to 12 residues. CDR1 SQVTM and CDR2 ANQGSEA come from the germline V gene. The V and J ends lost 8 bases and 10 bases respectively, with 20 bases between them. In DNA, the CDR3 is TGCAGCCCAAATCAGAGGGGGGGAAGAGCTTTCTTT. Amino acids: CSPNQRGGRAFF.

The CDR3: CARSEGQKSNQPQHF. DNA for the CDR3: TGTGCCAGAAGCGAGGGACAGAAAAGCAATCAGCCCCAGCATTTT. The J gene is TRBJ1-5, the V gene TRBV5-3; 7 bases are shared with TRBD1. TRBV5-3 carries the ORF label, with uncertain function. V was pared by 4 bases and J by 1 base, with 5 bases of the junction left unmatched. The CDR3 has 15 amino acids.

V usage is TRBV19 and J usage is TRBJ2-1; the D gene is possibly TRBD2 (7 bases). V dropped 6 bases and J dropped 6 bases, with 18 bases sitting between them. Germline CDR1 and CDR2: LNHDA and SQIVND (reference sequence). The CDR3 covers 15 residues. This chain's CDR3 is CASRGRGNPSNEQFF. Written as DNA, the CDR3 is TGTGCCAGTAGGGGGAGGGGGAACCCCAGCAATGAGCAGTTCTTC.

The chain employs TRBV18 and TRBJ1-2; TRBD1 aligns across 7 bases. The CDR3 extends over 16 amino acids. CDR1 is KGHSH and CDR2 is LQKENI in the germline V gene. V lost 5 bases and J lost 3; bases outside the gene matches: 12. CDR3 in DNA: TGTGCCAGCTCAACCAGAGAGGGGGCTGGGTACTATGGCTACACCTTC. Translation: CASSTREGAGYYGYTF.

The chain couples TRBV28 to TRBJ1-5; tentative D call: TRBD1 (6 bases). This CDR3 contains 13 residues. V lost 6 bases, J lost 7 bases, and 13 bases lay in between. Germline V gene data show CDR1 as MDHEN and CDR2 as SYDVKM. In nucleotides, the CDR3 is TGTGCCAGCAGAATACAGGGCGAACAGCCCCAGCATTTT. Its translation: CASRIQGEQPQHF. Supplemented by reference TRBV28 and TRBJ1-5, the full variable domain reads DVKVTQSSRYLVKRTGEKVFLECVQDMDHENMFWYRQDPGLGLRLIYFSYDVKMKEKGDIPEGYSVSREKKERFSLILESASTNQTSMYLCASRIQGEQPQHFGDGTRLSIL.

This chain joins TRBV18 and TRBJ2-7; the D is unclear. Trimming took 4 bases from V and 5 from J, leaving 18 bases between them. The CDR3 sequence is 15 residues long. Per germline, CDR1 KGHSH and CDR2 LQKENI. The CDR3 DNA reads as TGTGCCAGCTCACTCGATATGAACCCTATCGACGAGCAGTACTTC. It yields the protein CASSLDMNPIDEQYF.

Only a few counts were recorded for this clone. The chain has TRBV18 and TRBJ2-1, with 11 positions matching TRBD2. The CDR3 consists of 12 residues. V gave up 4 bases and J gave up 10 bases; unmatched junction bases: 0. CDR1 and CDR2 from the germline V gene are KGHSH and LQKENI. CDR3 coding DNA: TGTGCCAGCTCACTAGCGGGAGGGGAGCAGTTCTTC. This encodes CASSLAGGEQFF.

This sequence joins TRBV24-1 and TRBJ2-5; 13 positions match TRBD2. The CDR3 runs to 21 residues. V shed 3 bases and J 4 bases; nucleotides not matched to a gene: 19. Germline V gene sequence: CDR1 KGHDR, CDR2 SFDVKD. CDR3 sequence (DNA): TGTGCCACCAGTGATCAGTTCAAGGGAACTAGCGGGAGGGCCCTCGGAGAGACCCAGTACTTC. It yields the protein CATSDQFKGTSGRALGETQYF.

The chain combines TRBV6-5 with TRBJ1-3, with D maybe TRBD1 (6 bases). V dropped 8 bases and J dropped 7 bases, with 21 bases sitting between them. The CDR3 covers 15 residues. Germline V CDR1 and CDR2: MNHEY, SVGAGI. The CDR3 here is CASADSLYGKNTIYF. The CDR3 DNA sequence: TGTGCCAGCGCGGACAGTTTATACGGAAAGAACACCATATATTTT.

The chain has TRBV3-1 (or the pseudogene TRBV3-2) and TRBJ2-2, with 9 bases lining up with TRBD2. This CDR3 has 15 residues. CDR1 and CDR2 (germline): LGHDT, YNNKEL (reference sequence). V gave up 3 bases and J gave up 7 bases; unmatched junction bases: 6. The CDR3 reads CASSHAGGRFGELFF. CDR3 coding DNA: TGTGCCAGCAGCCACGCGGGAGGGCGTTTCGGGGAGCTGTTTTTT.